This paragraph covers one T cell receptor (beta chain) sequence. Its antigen is unidentified. Following RNA extraction, reverse transcription yielded cDNA that acted as the sequencing template. Generated by immunoSEQ multiplex PCR, the TCRdb table keeps only in-frame clones and is missing some. The sample includes some 200,000 clones, about 62% seen only once; the top ten take roughly 5.8%. This entry belongs to a study of CD8+ T cells in alopecia areata. In the study overall: Among treated patients, oral tofacitinib was administered at 5 to 10 mg twice daily.

Noted treatment: oral pan-JAK inhibitor, 5-10 mg twice daily. V dropped 6 bases and J dropped 4 bases, with 12 bases sitting between them. The CDR3 length is 12 residues. CDR1 is SQVTM, CDR2 ANQGSEA, per germline. Study-wide findings and caveats: It was observed that many expanded lesional clones persisted in scalp and blood during tofacitinib.

The sequencing used CD4+ T cells sorted from blood, collected at week 24, from a patient treated with tofacitinib. This chain connects TRBV29-1 to TRBJ2-5, with D perhaps assigned TRBD1 or TRBD2 (5 bases each). The sequence was obtained from a human donor with alopecia areata. CDR3 residues: CSVPRGAETQYF. The CDR3 DNA is TGCAGCGTCCCACGAGGGGCAGAGACCCAGTACTTC. Full variable domain (outside the CDR3, taken from reference TRBV29-1 and TRBJ2-5): SAVISQKPSRDICQRGTSLTIQCQVDSQVTMMFWYRQQPGQSLTLIATANQGSEATYESGFVIDKFPISRPNLTFSTLTVSNMSPEDSSIYLCSVPRGAETQYFGPGTRLLVL.